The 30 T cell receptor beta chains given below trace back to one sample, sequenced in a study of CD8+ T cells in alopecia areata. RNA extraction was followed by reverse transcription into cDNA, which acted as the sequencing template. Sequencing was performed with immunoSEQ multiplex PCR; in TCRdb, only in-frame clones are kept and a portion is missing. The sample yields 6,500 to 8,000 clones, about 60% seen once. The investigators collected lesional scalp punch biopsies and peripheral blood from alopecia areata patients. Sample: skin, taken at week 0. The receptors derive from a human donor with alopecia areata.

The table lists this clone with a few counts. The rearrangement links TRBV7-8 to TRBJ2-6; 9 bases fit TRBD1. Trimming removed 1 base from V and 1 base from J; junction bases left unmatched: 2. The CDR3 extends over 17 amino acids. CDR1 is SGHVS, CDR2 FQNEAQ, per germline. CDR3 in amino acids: CASSLGDRASGANVLTF. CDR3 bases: TGTGCCAGCAGCTTAGGGGACAGGGCATCTGGGGCCAACGTCCTGACTTTC.

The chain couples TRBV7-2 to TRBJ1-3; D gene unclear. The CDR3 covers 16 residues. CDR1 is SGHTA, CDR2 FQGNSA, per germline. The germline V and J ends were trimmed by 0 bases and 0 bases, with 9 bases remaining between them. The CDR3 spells CASSLAGRHSGNTIYF. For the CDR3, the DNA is TGTGCCAGCAGCTTAGCGGGTCGGCACTCTGGAAACACCATATATTTT.

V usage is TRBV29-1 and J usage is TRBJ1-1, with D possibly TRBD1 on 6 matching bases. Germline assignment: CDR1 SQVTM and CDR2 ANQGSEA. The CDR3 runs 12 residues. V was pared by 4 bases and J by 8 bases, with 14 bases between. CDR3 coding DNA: TGCAGCGTTGTTTGGGGGGCCGACGAAGCTTTCTTT. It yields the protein CSVVWGADEAFF.

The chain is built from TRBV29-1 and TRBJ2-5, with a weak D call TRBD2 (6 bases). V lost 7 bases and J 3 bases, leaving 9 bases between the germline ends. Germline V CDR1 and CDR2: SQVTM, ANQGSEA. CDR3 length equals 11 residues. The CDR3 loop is CSGSGEETQYF. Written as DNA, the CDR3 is TGCAGCGGGTCGGGGGAAGAGACCCAGTACTTC.

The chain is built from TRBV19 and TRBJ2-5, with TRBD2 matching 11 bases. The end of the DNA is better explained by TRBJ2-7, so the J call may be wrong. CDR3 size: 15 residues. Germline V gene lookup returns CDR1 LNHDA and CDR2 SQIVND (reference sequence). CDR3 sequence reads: CASSWGLAETYEQYF. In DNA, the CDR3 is TGTGCCAGTAGTTGGGGACTAGCGGAAACCTACGAGCAGTACTTC.

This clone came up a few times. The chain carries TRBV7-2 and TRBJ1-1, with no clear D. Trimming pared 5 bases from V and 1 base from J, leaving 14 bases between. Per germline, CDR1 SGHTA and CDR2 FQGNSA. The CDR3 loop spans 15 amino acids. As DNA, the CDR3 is TGTGCCAGCAGCCGATATACACAGTCGAACACTGAAGCTTTCTTT. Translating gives CASSRYTQSNTEAFF.

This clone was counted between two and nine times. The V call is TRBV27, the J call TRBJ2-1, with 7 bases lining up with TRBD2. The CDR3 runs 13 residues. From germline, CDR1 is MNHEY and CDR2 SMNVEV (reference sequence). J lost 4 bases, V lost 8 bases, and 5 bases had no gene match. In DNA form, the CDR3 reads TGTGCCAGCCTAAGCGGGGATTACAATGAGCAGTTCTTC. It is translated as CASLSGDYNEQFF.

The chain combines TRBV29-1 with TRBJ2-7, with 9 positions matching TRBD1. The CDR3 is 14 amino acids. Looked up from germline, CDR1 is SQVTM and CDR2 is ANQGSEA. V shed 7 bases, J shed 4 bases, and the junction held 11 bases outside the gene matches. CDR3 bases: TGCAGCGCCCTACGGGACAGGGAAACTTACGAGCAGTACTTC. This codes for CSALRDRETYEQYF.

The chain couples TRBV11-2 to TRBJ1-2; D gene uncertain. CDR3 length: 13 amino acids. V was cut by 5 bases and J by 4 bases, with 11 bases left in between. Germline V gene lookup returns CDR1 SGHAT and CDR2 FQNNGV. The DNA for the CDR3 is TGTGCCAGCAGCCGGTCGGGCCCCTATGGCTACACCTTC. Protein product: CASSRSGPYGYTF.

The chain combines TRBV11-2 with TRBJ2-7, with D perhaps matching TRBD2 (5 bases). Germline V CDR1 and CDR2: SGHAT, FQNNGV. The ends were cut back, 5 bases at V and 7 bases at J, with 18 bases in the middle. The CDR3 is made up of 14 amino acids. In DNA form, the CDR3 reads TGTGCCAGCAGCCCCGGACGGCGGGTGGGGGAGCAGTACTTC. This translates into CASSPGRRVGEQYF.

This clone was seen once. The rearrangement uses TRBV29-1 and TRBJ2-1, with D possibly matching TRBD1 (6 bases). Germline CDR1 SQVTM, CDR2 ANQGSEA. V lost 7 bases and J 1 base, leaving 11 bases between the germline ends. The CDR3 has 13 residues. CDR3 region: CSAYRESYNEQFF. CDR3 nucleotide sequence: TGCAGCGCGTACAGGGAATCCTACAATGAGCAGTTCTTC.

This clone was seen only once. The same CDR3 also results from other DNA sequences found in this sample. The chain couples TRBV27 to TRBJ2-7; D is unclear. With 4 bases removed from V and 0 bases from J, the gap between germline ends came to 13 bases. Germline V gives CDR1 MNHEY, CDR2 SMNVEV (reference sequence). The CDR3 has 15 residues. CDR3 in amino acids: CASSSPARGSYEQYF. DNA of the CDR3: TGTGCCAGCAGTTCCCCTGCGCGAGGCTCCTACGAGCAGTACTTC.

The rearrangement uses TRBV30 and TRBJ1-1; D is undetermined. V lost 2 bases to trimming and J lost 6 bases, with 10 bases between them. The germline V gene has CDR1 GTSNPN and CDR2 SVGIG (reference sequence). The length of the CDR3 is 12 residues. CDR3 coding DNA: TGTGCCTGGAGTTCGGCGGGAGCTGAAGCTTTCTTT. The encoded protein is CAWSSAGAEAFF.

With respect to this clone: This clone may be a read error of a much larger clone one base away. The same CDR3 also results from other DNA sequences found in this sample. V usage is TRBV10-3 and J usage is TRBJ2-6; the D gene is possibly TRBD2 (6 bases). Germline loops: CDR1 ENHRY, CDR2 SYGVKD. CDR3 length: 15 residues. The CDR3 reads CAISDGGSGANVLTF. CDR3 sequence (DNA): TGCGCCATCAGTGATGGAGGGTCCGGGGCCAACGTCCTGACTTTC.

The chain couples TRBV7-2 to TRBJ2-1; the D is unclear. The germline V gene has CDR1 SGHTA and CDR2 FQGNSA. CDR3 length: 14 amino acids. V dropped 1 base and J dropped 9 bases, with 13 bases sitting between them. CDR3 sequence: CASSLVRPGGEQFF. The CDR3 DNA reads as TGTGCCAGCAGCTTAGTCCGCCCCGGTGGTGAGCAGTTCTTC.

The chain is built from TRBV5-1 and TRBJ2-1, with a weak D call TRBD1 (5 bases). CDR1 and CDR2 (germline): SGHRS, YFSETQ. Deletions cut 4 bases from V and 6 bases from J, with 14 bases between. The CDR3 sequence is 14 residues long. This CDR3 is CASSQAGASNEQFF. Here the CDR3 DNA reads TGCGCCAGCAGCCAAGCTGGGGCTTCCAATGAGCAGTTCTTC.

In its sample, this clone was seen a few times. For the CDR3, the DNA is TGTGCCAGCAGACAGCCTTTAACTAATGAAAAACTGTTTTTT. It codes for CASRQPLTNEKLFF. This chain links TRBV4-2 with TRBJ1-4, with D unclear. V was pared by 6 bases and J by 1 base, with 9 bases between. Germline V CDR1 and CDR2: LGHNA, YNFKEQ. This CDR3 is built from 14 residues.

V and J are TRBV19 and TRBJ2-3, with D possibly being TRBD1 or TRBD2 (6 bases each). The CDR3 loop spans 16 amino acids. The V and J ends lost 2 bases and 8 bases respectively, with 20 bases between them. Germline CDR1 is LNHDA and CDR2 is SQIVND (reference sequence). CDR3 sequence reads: CASSIIIARGGGTQYF. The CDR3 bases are TGTGCCAGTAGTATAATCATAGCGCGAGGGGGAGGTACGCAGTATTTT.

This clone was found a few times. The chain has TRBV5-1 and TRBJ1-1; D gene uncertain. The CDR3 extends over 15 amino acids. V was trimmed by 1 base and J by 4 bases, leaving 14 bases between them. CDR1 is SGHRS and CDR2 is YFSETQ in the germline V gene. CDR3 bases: TGCGCCAGCAGCTTGTTGGGCCGATTCACCACTGAAGCTTTCTTT. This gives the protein CASSLLGRFTTEAFF.

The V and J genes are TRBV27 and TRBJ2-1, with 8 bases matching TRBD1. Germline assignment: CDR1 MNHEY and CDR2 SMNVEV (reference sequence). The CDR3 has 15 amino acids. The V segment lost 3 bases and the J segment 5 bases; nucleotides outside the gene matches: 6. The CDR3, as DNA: TGTGCCAGCAGTTTTCGGGACAGGTTGGACAATGAGCAGTTCTTC. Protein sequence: CASSFRDRLDNEQFF.

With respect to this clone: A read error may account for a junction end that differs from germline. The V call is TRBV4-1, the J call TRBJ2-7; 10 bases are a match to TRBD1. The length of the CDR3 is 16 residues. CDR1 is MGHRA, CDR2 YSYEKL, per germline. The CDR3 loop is CASSHLGTGASDEQYF. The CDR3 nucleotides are TGTGCCAGCAGCCATCTTGGGACAGGGGCGTCGGACGAGCAGTACTTC.

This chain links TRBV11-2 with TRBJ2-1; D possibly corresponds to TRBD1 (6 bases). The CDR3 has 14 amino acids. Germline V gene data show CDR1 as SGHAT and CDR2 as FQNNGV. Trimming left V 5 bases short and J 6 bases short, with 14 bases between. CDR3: CASSANWGLNEQFF. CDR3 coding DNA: TGTGCCAGCAGCGCCAACTGGGGGCTCAATGAGCAGTTCTTC.

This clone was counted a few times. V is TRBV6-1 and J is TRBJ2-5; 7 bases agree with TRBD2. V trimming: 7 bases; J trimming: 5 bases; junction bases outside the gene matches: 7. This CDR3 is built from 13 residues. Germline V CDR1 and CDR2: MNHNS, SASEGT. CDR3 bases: TGTGCCAGCACCCCGGCGGGGGAGGAGACCCAGTACTTC. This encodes CASTPAGEETQYF.

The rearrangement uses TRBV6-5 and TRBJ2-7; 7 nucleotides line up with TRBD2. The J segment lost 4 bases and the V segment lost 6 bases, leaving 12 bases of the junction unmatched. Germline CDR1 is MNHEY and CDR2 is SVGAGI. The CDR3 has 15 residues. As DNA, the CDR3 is TGTGCCAGCAGCAAGGGTGGGGATAGCGGGTACGAGCAGTACTTC. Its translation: CASSKGGDSGYEQYF.

DNA of the CDR3: TGTGCCAGCAGCGCCGACCGGGACAGGGGAGAGACCCAGTACTTC. Translation: CASSADRDRGETQYF. This sequence joins TRBV9 and TRBJ2-5, with 10 bases that match TRBD1. Germline assignment: CDR1 SGDLS and CDR2 YYNGEE. J was trimmed by 4 bases and V by 3 bases; bases with no gene match: 6. This CDR3 region has 15 residues.

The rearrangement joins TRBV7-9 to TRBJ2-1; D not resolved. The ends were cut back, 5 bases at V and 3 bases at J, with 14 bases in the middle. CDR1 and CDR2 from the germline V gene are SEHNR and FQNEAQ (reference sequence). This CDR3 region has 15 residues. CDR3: CASSVVTLGYNEQFF. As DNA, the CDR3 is TGTGCCAGCAGCGTCGTAACCCTCGGCTACAATGAGCAGTTCTTC.

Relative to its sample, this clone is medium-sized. The CDR3 loop reads CASSAQGNTEAFF. The CDR3 DNA is TGTGCCAGCAGTGCACAGGGGAACACTGAAGCTTTCTTT. The V gene is TRBV25-1, the J gene TRBJ1-1; possible D gene TRBD1, 6 bases. In germline, CDR1 is MGHDK, CDR2 SYGVNS. CDR3 length: 13 amino acids. Deletions cut 4 bases from V and 1 base from J, with 7 bases between. Combining the CDR3 with reference TRBV25-1 and TRBJ1-1 gives the whole variable domain EADIYQTPRYLVIGTGKKITLECSQTMGHDKMYWYQQDPGMELHLIHYSYGVNSTEKGDLSSESTVSRIRTEHFPLTLESARPSHTSQYLCASSAQGNTEAFFGQGTRLTVV.

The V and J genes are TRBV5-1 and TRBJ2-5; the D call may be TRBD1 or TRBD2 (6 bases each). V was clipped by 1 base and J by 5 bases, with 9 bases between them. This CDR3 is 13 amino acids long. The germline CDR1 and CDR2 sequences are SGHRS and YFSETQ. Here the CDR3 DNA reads TGCGCCAGCAGCTTGCTAGGGGGGGAGACCCAGTACTTC. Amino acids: CASSLLGGETQYF.

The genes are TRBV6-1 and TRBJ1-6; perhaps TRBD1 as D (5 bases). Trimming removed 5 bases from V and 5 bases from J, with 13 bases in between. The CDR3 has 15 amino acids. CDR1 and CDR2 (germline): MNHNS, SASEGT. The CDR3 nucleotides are TGTGCCAGCAGTAAACCGGGGCAGAATAATTCACCCCTCCACTTT. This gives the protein CASSKPGQNNSPLHF.

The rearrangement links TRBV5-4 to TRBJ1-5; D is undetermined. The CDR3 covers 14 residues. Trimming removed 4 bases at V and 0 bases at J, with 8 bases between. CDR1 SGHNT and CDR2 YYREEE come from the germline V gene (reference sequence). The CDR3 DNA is TGTGCCAGCAGCCCGGTCTATAGCAATCAGCCCCAGCATTTT. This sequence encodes CASSPVYSNQPQHF.